The clone carrying this T cell receptor (beta chain) has a handful of counts. The antigen is unknown. TCRdb independently ran MiXCR on the 5' RACE reads; one entry per CDR3 protein. This table has 550,000 to 600,000 distinct CDR3 sequences, 20% to 25% appearing once. Per germline, CDR1 DFQATT and CDR2 SNEGSKA (reference sequence). The CDR3 runs to 14 residues. V was pared by 4 bases and J by 7 bases, with 16 bases between. The entry originates in a study of T-cell memory formation after mild COVID-19. General study results and limits: Pre-infection memory carried some responding clones, suggesting that cross-reactive memory joined.

The sample was PBMCs or a T cell subset sorted from them (not recorded which). This sequence originates from an adult woman who had mild COVID-19 (a few samples of this study predate the infection). Cell type and time point are not known. This chain joins TRBV20-1 and TRBJ1-4, with D possibly being TRBD1 (6 bases). The CDR3 DNA follows: TGCAGTGCTATTGAGACGTTGGGGGCTGAAAAACTGTTTTTT. This translates into CSAIETLGAEKLFF.